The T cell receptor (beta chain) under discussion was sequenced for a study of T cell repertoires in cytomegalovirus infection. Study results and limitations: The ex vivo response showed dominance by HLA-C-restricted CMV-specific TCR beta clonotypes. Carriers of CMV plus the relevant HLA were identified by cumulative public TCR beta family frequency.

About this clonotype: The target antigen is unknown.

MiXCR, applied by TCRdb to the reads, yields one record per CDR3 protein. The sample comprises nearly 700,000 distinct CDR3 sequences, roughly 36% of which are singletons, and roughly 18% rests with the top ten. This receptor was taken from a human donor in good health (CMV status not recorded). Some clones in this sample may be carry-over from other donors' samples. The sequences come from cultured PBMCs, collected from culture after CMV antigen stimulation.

The CDR3 DNA reads TGCGCCAGCAGCCTCAGCAGCAGTTTGAACACTGAAGCTTTCTTT. Protein: CASSLSSSLNTEAFF. The V call is TRBV4-1, the J call TRBJ1-1; D gene unclear. There are 15 residues in the CDR3. V dropped 4 bases and J dropped 0 bases, with 12 bases sitting between them. Germline-derived CDR1 and CDR2 are MGHRA and YSYEKL.